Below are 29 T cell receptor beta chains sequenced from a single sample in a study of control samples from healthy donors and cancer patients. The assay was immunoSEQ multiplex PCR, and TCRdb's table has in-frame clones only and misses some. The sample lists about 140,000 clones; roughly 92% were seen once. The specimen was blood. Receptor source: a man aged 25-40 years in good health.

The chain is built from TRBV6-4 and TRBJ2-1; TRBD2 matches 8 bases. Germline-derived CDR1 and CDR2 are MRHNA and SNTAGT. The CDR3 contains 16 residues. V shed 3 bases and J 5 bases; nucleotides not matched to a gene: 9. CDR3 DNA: TGTGCCAGCAGTGAATTAGCGGGAACGGGCGACAATGAGCAGTTCTTC. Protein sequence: CASSELAGTGDNEQFF.

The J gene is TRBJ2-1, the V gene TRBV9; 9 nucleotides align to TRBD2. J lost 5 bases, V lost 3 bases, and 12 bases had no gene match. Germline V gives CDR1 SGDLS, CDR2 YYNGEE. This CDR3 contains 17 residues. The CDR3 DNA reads TGTGCCAGCAGCGGGAGGGCTAGCGGGACCGGCAACAATGAGCAGTTCTTC. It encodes CASSGRASGTGNNEQFF.

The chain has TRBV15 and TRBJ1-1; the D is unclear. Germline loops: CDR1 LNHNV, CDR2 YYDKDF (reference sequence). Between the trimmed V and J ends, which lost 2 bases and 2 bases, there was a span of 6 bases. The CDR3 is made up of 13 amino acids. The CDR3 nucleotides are TGTGCCACCAGCAGAACAGCAAACACTGAAGCTTTCTTT. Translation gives CATSRTANTEAFF.

The CDR3: CASSRDTTSNQPQHF. CDR3 DNA: TGTGCCAGCTCACGGGACACAACGAGCAATCAGCCCCAGCATTTT. The chain employs TRBV18 and TRBJ1-5, with a possible D match to TRBD1 (6 bases). Trimming pared 4 bases from V and 1 base from J, leaving 11 bases between. Germline loops: CDR1 KGHSH, CDR2 LQKENI. The CDR3 runs to 15 residues.

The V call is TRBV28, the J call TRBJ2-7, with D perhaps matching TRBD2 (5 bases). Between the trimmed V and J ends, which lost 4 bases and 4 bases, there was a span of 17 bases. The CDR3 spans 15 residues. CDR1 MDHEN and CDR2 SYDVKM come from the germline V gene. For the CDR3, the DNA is TGTGCCAGCAGTTCCTACACTAGTTGGTGGTACGAGCAGTACTTC. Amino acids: CASSSYTSWWYEQYF.

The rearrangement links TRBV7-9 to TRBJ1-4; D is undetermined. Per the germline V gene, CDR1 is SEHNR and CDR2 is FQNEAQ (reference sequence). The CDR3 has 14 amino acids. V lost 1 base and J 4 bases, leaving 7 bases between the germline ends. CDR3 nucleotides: TGTGCCAGCAGCTTAGAAAGACATAATGAAAAACTGTTTTTT. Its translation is CASSLERHNEKLFF.

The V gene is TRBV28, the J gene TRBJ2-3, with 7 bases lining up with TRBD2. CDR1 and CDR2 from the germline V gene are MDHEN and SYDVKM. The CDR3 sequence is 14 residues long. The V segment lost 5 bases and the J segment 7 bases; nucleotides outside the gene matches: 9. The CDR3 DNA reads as TGTGCCAGCAGTCCGGGCGGGAGTTCAAATACGCAGTATTTT. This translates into CASSPGGSSNTQYF.

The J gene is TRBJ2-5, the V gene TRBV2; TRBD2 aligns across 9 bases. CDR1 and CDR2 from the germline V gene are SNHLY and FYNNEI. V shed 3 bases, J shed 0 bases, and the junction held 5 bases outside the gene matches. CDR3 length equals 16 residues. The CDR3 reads CASSDLAGEYQETQYF. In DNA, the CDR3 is TGTGCCAGCAGTGATTTAGCGGGAGAGTACCAAGAGACCCAGTACTTC.

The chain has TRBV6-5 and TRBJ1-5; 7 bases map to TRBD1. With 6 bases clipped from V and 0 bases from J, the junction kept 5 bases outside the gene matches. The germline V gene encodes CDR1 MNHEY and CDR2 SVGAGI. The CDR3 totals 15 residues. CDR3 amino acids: CASRPTGSSNQPQHF. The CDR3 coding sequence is TGTGCCAGCAGACCGACAGGGAGTAGCAATCAGCCCCAGCATTTT.

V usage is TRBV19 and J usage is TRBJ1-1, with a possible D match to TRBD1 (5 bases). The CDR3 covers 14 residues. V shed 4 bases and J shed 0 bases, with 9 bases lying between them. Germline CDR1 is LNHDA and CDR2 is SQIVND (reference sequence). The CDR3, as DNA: TGTGCCAGTAGTACGCCGGGGCTGAACACTGAAGCTTTCTTT. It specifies CASSTPGLNTEAFF. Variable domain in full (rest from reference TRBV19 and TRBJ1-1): DGGITQSPKYLFRKEGQNVTLSCEQNLNHDAMYWYRQDPGQGLRLIYYSQIVNDFQKGDIAEGYSVSREKKESFPLTVTSAQKNPTAFYLCASSTPGLNTEAFFGQGTRLTVV.

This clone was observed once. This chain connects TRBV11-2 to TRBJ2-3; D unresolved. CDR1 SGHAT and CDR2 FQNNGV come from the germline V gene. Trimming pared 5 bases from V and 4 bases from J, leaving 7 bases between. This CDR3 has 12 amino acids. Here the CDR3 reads CASSVSPDTQYF. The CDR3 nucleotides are TGTGCCAGCAGCGTTTCCCCAGATACGCAGTATTTT.

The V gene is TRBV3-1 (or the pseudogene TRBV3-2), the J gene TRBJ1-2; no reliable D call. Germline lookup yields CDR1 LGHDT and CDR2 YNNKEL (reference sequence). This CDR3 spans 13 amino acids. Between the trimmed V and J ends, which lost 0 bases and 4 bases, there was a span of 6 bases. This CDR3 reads CASSQDRAYGYTF. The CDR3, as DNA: TGTGCCAGCAGCCAAGATAGGGCCTATGGCTACACCTTC.

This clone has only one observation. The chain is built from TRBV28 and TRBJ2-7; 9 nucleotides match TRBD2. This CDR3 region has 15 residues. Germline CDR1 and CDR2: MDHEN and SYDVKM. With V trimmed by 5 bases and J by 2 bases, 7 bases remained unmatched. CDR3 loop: CASSPPGGRAYEQYF. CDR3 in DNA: TGTGCCAGCAGTCCACCCGGCGGGAGGGCCTACGAGCAGTACTTC.

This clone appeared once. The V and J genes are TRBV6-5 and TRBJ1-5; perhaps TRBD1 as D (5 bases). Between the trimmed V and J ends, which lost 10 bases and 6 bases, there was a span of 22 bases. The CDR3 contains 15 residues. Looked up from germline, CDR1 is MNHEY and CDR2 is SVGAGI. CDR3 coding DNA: TGTGCCACCACGGGGCACCTGGCGATGGGTCAGCCCCAGCATTTT. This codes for CATTGHLAMGQPQHF.

The CDR3 DNA is TGTGCCAGCAGTCGTGGTCAGGGGGGGTTAGGGAGCTATGGCTACACCTTC. This encodes CASSRGQGGLGSYGYTF. This rearrangement joins TRBV28 to TRBJ1-2; 7 bases are a match to TRBD1. V was pared by 5 bases and J by 4 bases, with 16 bases of the junction left unmatched. Germline-derived CDR1 and CDR2 are MDHEN and SYDVKM. This CDR3 contains 17 residues.

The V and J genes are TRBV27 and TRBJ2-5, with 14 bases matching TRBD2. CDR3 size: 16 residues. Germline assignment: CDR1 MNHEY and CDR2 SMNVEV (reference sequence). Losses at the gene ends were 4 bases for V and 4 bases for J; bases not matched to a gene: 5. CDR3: CASSSGLAGGRETQYF. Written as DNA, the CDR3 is TGTGCCAGCAGTTCAGGACTAGCGGGAGGAAGAGAGACCCAGTACTTC.

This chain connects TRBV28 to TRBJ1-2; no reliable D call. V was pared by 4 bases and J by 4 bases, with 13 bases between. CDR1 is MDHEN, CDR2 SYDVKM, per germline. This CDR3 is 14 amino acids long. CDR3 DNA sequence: TGTGCCAGCAGTTACGATTTGGGTATCTATGGCTACACCTTC. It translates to CASSYDLGIYGYTF.

CDR3 residues: CASSQTGTGGYEQYF. In DNA, the CDR3 is TGCGCCAGCAGCCAAACCGGGACAGGGGGCTACGAGCAGTACTTC. V gene TRBV4-1 combines with J gene TRBJ2-7, with TRBD1 identical over 11 bases. With 2 bases clipped from V and 3 bases from J, the junction kept 3 bases outside the gene matches. The CDR3 covers 15 residues. Per the germline V gene, CDR1 is MGHRA and CDR2 is YSYEKL.

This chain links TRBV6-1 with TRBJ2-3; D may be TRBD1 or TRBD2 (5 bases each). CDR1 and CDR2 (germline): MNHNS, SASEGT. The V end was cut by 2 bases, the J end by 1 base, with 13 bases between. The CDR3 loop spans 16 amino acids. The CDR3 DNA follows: TGTGCCAGCAGTGAATTAAGGGGTAGCGGCACAGATACGCAGTATTTT. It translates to CASSELRGSGTDTQYF.

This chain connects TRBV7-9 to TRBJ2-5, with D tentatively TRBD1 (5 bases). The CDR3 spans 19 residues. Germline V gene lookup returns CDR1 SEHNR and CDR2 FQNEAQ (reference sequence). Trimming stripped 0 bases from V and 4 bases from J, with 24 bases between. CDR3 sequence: CASSLASFGERGTRETQYF. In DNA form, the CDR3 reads TGTGCCAGCAGCTTAGCCTCGTTTGGGGAAAGGGGCACCAGAGAGACCCAGTACTTC.

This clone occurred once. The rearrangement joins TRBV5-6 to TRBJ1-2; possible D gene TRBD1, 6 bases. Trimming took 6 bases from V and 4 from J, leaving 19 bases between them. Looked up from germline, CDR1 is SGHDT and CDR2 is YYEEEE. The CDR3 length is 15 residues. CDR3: CASNGGGGAGYGYTF. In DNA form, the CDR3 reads TGTGCCAGCAACGGTGGGGGGGGCGCCGGCTATGGCTACACCTTC.

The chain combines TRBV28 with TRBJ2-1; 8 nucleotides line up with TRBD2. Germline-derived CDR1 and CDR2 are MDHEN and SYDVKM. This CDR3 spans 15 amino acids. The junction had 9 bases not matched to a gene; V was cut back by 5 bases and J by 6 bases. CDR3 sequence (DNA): TGTGCCAGCAGTCCCGGGGGGGCAGGTGTCAATGAGCAGTTCTTC. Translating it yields CASSPGGAGVNEQFF.

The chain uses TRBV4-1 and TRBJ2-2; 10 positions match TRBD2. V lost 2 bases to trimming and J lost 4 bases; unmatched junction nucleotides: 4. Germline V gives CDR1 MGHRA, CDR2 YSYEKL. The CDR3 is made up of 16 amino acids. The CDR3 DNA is TGCGCCAGCAGCCAACTAGCGGGAGCTGGCACCGGGGAGCTGTTTTTT. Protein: CASSQLAGAGTGELFF.

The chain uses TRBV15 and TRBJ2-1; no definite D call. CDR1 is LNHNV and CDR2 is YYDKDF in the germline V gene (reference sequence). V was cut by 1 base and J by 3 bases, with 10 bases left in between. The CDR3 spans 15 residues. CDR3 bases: TGTGCCACCAGCAGAGGGCCGATCCGCTACAATGAGCAGTTCTTC. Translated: CATSRGPIRYNEQFF.

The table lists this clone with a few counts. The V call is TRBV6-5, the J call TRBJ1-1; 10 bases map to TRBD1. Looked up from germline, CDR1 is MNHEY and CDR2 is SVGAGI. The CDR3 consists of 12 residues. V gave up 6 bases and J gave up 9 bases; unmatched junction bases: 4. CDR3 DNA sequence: TGTGCCAGCAGCGCGACAGGGGGCAAAGCTTTCTTT. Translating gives CASSATGGKAFF.

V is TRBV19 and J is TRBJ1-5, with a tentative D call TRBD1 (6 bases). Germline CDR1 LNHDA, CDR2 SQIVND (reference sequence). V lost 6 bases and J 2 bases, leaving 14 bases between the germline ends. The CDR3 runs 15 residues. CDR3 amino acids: CASRTTGLGNQPQHF. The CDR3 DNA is TGTGCCAGTAGGACAACAGGGCTGGGCAATCAGCCCCAGCATTTT.

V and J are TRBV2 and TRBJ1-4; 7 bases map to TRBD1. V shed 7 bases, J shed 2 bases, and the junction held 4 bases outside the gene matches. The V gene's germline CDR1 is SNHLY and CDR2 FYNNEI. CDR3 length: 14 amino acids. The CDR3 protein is CASTVQGTNEKLFF. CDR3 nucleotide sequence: TGTGCCAGCACCGTACAGGGGACTAATGAAAAACTGTTTTTT. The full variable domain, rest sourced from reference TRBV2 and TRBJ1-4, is EPEVTQTPSHQVTQMGQEVILRCVPISNHLYFYWYRQILGQKVEFLVSFYNNEISEKSEIFDDQFSVERPDGSNFTLKIRSTKLEDSAMYFCASTVQGTNEKLFFGSGTQLSVL.

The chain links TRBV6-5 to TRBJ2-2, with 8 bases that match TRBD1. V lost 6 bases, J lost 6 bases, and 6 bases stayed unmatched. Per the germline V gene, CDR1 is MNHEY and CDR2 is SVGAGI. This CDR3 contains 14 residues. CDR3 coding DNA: TGTGCCAGCAGGCCCTGGACAGGGTCCGGGGAGCTGTTTTTT. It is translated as CASRPWTGSGELFF.

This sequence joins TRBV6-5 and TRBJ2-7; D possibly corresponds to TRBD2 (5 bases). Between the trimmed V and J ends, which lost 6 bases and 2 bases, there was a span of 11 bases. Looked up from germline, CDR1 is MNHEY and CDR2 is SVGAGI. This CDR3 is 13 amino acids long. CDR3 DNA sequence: TGTGCCAGCAGAAGGGCAGCGGCCTACGAGCAGTACTTC. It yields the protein CASRRAAAYEQYF.